Presented here are 15 T cell receptor beta chains from one specimen sequenced in a study of T cell repertoires in cytomegalovirus infection. Their cognate antigens are unknown. A single record per CDR3 protein comes from TCRdb applying MiXCR to the reads. The sample lists 50,000 or so distinct CDR3 sequences; over 15% were seen once. Source: CD8+ T cells from cultured PBMCs, taken from culture after CMV antigen stimulation. The receptor source for this set is a human donor in good health (CMV status not recorded). Some clones in this sample may be carry-over from other donors' samples.

This clonotype has only a few counts. The rearrangement uses TRBV10-3 and TRBJ2-7; tentatively, D is TRBD2 (5 bases). CDR1 is ENHRY, CDR2 SYGVKD, per germline. The CDR3 has 13 residues. V lost 4 bases and J lost 5, with 12 bases in between. This CDR3 reads CAISVRDGDEQYF. CDR3 in DNA: TGTGCCATCAGTGTACGGGATGGGGACGAGCAGTACTTC.

The chain uses TRBV28 and TRBJ2-7; D might be TRBD1 (6 bases). The germline V and J ends were trimmed by 6 bases and 2 bases, with 14 bases remaining between them. CDR3 length: 14 amino acids. Per the germline V gene, CDR1 is MDHEN and CDR2 is SYDVKM. This CDR3 reads CASSLRGPPYEQYF. The CDR3 region has the DNA TGTGCCAGCAGCCTCAGGGGTCCCCCCTACGAGCAGTACTTC. Together with reference TRBV28 and TRBJ2-7, the CDR3 gives the full variable domain: DVKVTQSSRYLVKRTGEKVFLECVQDMDHENMFWYRQDPGLGLRLIYFSYDVKMKEKGDIPEGYSVSREKKERFSLILESASTNQTSMYLCASSLRGPPYEQYFGPGTRLTVT.

This clonotype was recorded a few times. The V gene is TRBV4-3, the J gene TRBJ1-1; TRBD1 is a possible D gene (5 bases). Trimming stripped 3 bases from V and 0 bases from J, with 17 bases between. Germline assignment: CDR1 LGHNA and CDR2 YSLEER. The CDR3 is 17 residues long. The CDR3 sequence is CASSQSGVSFMNTEAFF. As DNA, the CDR3 is TGCGCCAGCAGCCAGTCGGGGGTCTCGTTCATGAACACTGAAGCTTTCTTT.

The genes are TRBV23-1 and TRBJ2-2; tentatively, D is TRBD1 (6 bases). TRBV23-1 qualifies as an ORF whose function is uncertain. The CDR3 loop spans 19 amino acids. Trimming stripped 4 bases from V and 0 bases from J, with 21 bases between. The CDR3, as DNA: TGCGCCAGCAGTCCCCCTTACAGGGTTACCCGCGCGAACACCGGGGAGCTGTTTTTT. This encodes CASSPPYRVTRANTGELFF.

The gene calls are TRBV2 and TRBJ2-7, with D perhaps TRBD1 (5 bases). Germline loops: CDR1 SNHLY, CDR2 FYNNEI. CDR3 length: 12 amino acids. V was cut by 4 bases and J by 6 bases, with 10 bases left in between. The CDR3 nucleotides are TGTGCCAGCAGTGGGGGCGTTTTCGAGCAGTACTTC. Its translation: CASSGGVFEQYF.

This clonotype was observed a few times. The V call is TRBV7-8, the J call TRBJ2-7; TRBD2 matches 7 bases. V lost 1 base and J lost 2; bases outside the gene matches: 5. The CDR3 contains 15 residues. Germline V lookup: CDR1 SGHVS, CDR2 FQNEAQ. The CDR3 here is CASSLVERGAYEQYF. The CDR3 nucleotides are TGTGCCAGCAGCTTAGTGGAGCGGGGAGCCTACGAGCAGTACTTC.

The CDR3 spells CASSSGLGATQYF. The CDR3 DNA is TGTGCCAGCAGCTCGGGACTGGGTGCGACCCAGTACTTC. The chain joins TRBV5-6 to TRBJ2-5, with a weak D call TRBD2 (6 bases). Germline values: CDR1 SGHDT, CDR2 YYEEEE. Trimming took off 3 bases at V and 7 bases at J, with 13 bases between the two ends. The CDR3 spans 13 residues.

This chain links TRBV2 with TRBJ2-3; 7 nucleotides line up with TRBD1. V was pared by 0 bases and J by 3 bases, with 6 bases of the junction left unmatched. The CDR3 is 16 amino acids. The germline CDR1 and CDR2 sequences are SNHLY and FYNNEI. Here the CDR3 reads CASSEARAGGTDTQYF. The DNA of the CDR3 is TGTGCCAGCAGTGAAGCGCGGGCAGGGGGAACAGATACGCAGTATTTT.

This clonotype turned up a few times. V gene TRBV7-2 combines with J gene TRBJ2-2; perhaps TRBD1 as D (5 bases). V was shortened by 2 bases and J by 1 base, with 14 bases between the two germline ends. CDR1 is SGHTA, CDR2 FQGNSA, per germline. This CDR3 is built from 17 residues. The CDR3 bases are TGTGCCAGCAGCTTAAGGGGTTCAAGGGGGAACACCGGGGAGCTGTTTTTT. Residues: CASSLRGSRGNTGELFF.

J is TRBJ1-4 and V is TRBV29-1, with TRBD1 matching over 8 bases. There are 11 residues in the CDR3. With 7 bases clipped from V and 10 bases from J, the junction kept 5 bases outside the gene matches. In germline, CDR1 is SQVTM, CDR2 ANQGSEA. The CDR3 reads CSAGQGTKLFF. The CDR3 region has the DNA TGCAGCGCAGGACAGGGAACAAAACTGTTTTTT.

The chain combines TRBV7-2 with TRBJ2-1; D gene uncertain. The germline CDR1 and CDR2 sequences are SGHTA and FQGNSA. With 10 bases removed from V and 8 bases from J, the gap between germline ends came to 18 bases. The CDR3 consists of 13 residues. The CDR3 region has the DNA TGTGCCATCGAGGCAATAGTACCTTATGAGCAGTTCTTC. Its translation is CAIEAIVPYEQFF.

The chain recombines TRBV12-5 with TRBJ2-2; D gene ambiguous. V lost 3 bases to trimming and J lost 3 bases, with 2 bases between them. Per the germline V gene, CDR1 is LGHNT and CDR2 is FRNRAP. This CDR3 has 12 amino acids. For the CDR3, the DNA is TGTGCTAGTGGTTTACACACCGGGGAGCTGTTTTTT. It translates to CASGLHTGELFF.

This clonotype was seen a few times. The genes are TRBV7-6 and TRBJ2-5; D not resolved. Trimming left V 1 base short and J 1 base short, with 10 bases between. CDR3 size: 15 residues. Germline V gene lookup returns CDR1 SGHVS and CDR2 FNYEAQ. CDR3 sequence: CASSLGRLAQETQYF. CDR3 coding DNA: TGTGCCAGCAGCTTAGGGCGGTTAGCCCAAGAGACCCAGTACTTC.

The rearrangement links TRBV6-5 to TRBJ2-7; D gene ambiguous. The V end lost 0 bases, the J end lost 2 bases, and 11 bases lay between the germline ends. The CDR3 spans 15 residues. Germline loops: CDR1 MNHEY, CDR2 SVGAGI. CDR3 loop: CASSYSVDVAYEQYF. The CDR3 nucleotides are TGTGCCAGCAGTTACTCGGTAGACGTCGCCTACGAGCAGTACTTC.

The chain employs TRBV5-1 and TRBJ2-2; D is undetermined. CDR1 SGHRS and CDR2 YFSETQ come from the germline V gene. The CDR3 runs to 18 residues. The V gene lost 4 bases and the J gene lost 1 base, with 20 bases spanning the gap. CDR3: CASSLIPLDRKNTGELFF. The CDR3 bases are TGCGCCAGCAGCCTTATCCCCTTGGACCGTAAGAACACCGGGGAGCTGTTTTTT.